The subject of this entry is one TCR beta chain. Its antigen is unknown. The V and J ends lost 0 bases and 4 bases respectively, with 3 bases between them. Germline V gene data show CDR1 as MNHEY and CDR2 as SVGEGT. The CDR3 covers 12 residues. This entry belongs to a study of T-cell memory formation after mild COVID-19. Looking at the study overall: Clustering of TCRs was largely donor specific. Regarding the study as a whole: Shrinking CD4+ clones were chiefly CM and EM; CD8+ ones were chiefly EMRA. Specificity for SARS-CoV-2 was not confirmed among the second-wave clones peaking on day 37.

TCRdb analysed the 5' RACE reads with MiXCR anew, one entry per CDR3 protein. The table lists hundreds of thousands of distinct CDR3 sequences, 20% to 25% of them singletons, with around 12% in the top ten. This clonotype originated in an adult woman who had mild COVID-19 (a few samples of this study predate the infection). Cell type and time point are not known. The sequenced sample was PBMCs or a T cell subset sorted from them (not recorded which). This rearrangement joins TRBV6-2 or TRBV6-3 to TRBJ2-5; D gene ambiguous. CDR3 loop: CASSYSTETQYF. The CDR3 coding sequence is TGTGCCAGCAGTTACTCGACAGAGACCCAGTACTTC.